Detailed here is one T cell receptor (beta chain). This sample was included in a study of blood T cell repertoires in COVID-19. On the study more broadly: The origin of the acute and convalescent COVID-19 samples was the United States, Italy and Spain. T cells, B-cell-depleted T cells, or PBMCs provided the cDNA or gDNA that served as material.

As processed by the authors: Reference gene primer amplification yielded estimated nucleated cell counts. TCRdb's copy holds only in-frame clones and misses some; the assay was immunoSEQ multiplex PCR. The V and J calls and clone size come from that table; D and trimming were worked out from the DNA. The top ten hold 6% to 9.5% of the sample, which has about 200,000 clones, 81% seen once. Germline-derived CDR1 and CDR2 are MNHEY and SVGAGI. Between the trimmed V and J ends, which lost 4 bases and 6 bases, there was a span of 13 bases. This CDR3 region has 13 residues. V is TRBV6-5 and J is TRBJ2-7; possible D gene TRBD2, 5 bases. The clonotype was recovered from a woman of 80 years or more with acute or convalescent COVID-19. The sample was peripheral blood. Written as DNA, the CDR3 is TGTGCCAGCAGTTCCGCCCGCGAGGGCGAGCAGTACTTC. Its protein is CASSSAREGEQYF.